A selection of T cell receptor beta chains follows, all from one sample in a study of CD8 T cells in ankylosing spondylitis. TCRdb re-derived calls from the 5' RACE reads in MiXCR, one entry per CDR3 protein. The sample records 200,000 to 250,000 distinct CDR3 sequences, approximately 24% being singletons. The specimen sequenced was blood, either unsorted or a sorted T cell fraction (not recorded which). These receptor sequences come from a male donor with ankylosing spondylitis or in good health (not recorded which). Both conserved end residues are trimmed from each CDR3.

cdr3_aa: ASSYDQGGRDTEAF
v_call: TRBV6-5

cdr3_aa: ASSFTGGRGNTIY
v_call: TRBV12-3/TRBV12-4

cdr3_aa: ASSLIPRGRFGETQY
v_call: TRBV11-1

cdr3_aa: ASSTGLAGLSETQY
v_call: TRBV27

cdr3_aa: ASSPSLWDRAHEQY
v_call: TRBV5-1

cdr3_aa: ASSRGDQPQH
v_call: TRBV4-2

cdr3_aa: SARATSGSDTQY
v_call: TRBV20-1

cdr3_aa: ASSVRDTMNTEAF
v_call: TRBV7-8

cdr3_aa: ASSYSGSGNEQF
v_call: TRBV6-1

cdr3_aa: ASAGAPTGELF
v_call: TRBV5-1

cdr3_aa: ASCQEKGLAGNNEQF
v_call: TRBV3-1

cdr3_aa: SVVVRGEQY
v_call: TRBV29-1

cdr3_aa: SASRTSGPQETQY
v_call: TRBV20-1

cdr3_aa: SVDLAGGSGELF
v_call: TRBV29-1

cdr3_aa: ASRDGTARKETQY
v_call: TRBV5-1

cdr3_aa: ASSLSVGSTEAF
v_call: TRBV5-1

cdr3_aa: ASSRQPNTGELF
v_call: TRBV11-2

cdr3_aa: ASSPRSRNNEQF
v_call: TRBV18

cdr3_aa: SARAATGAFAQY
v_call: TRBV20-1

cdr3_aa: SATTLAGGPSIQY
v_call: TRBV20-1

cdr3_aa: ATRSSVPSKACNEQF
v_call: TRBV27

cdr3_aa: AISGREAQETQY
v_call: TRBV10-3

cdr3_aa: ASSWTGNNEKLF
v_call: TRBV6-1

cdr3_aa: ASSLRVLAATGELF
v_call: TRBV12-3/TRBV12-4

cdr3_aa: SAISGEKLF
v_call: TRBV20-1

cdr3_aa: ASSLGGGHTDTQY
v_call: TRBV7-2

cdr3_aa: SARDFRTGGEQY
v_call: TRBV20-1

cdr3_aa: AISEGDRRT
v_call: TRBV10-3

cdr3_aa: SVVTGGITRAF
v_call: TRBV29-1

cdr3_aa: SSTYEQY
v_call: TRBV29-1

cdr3_aa: ASSGYGRGTEAF
v_call: TRBV6-1

cdr3_aa: SATTTQGTDTQY
v_call: TRBV20-1

cdr3_aa: ASSLNRGSTEAF
v_call: TRBV3-1

cdr3_aa: SAREGGGTSKNIQY
v_call: TRBV20-1

cdr3_aa: ASSLDGPDTQY
v_call: TRBV5-1

cdr3_aa: ASLGGSSYNEQF
v_call: TRBV7-2

cdr3_aa: ASSTRIMDRVMRYEQY
v_call: TRBV27

cdr3_aa: SAPPVPDTQY
v_call: TRBV20-1

cdr3_aa: APTVGFQPQH
v_call: TRBV6-5

cdr3_aa: SARDPAGRDEQY
v_call: TRBV20-1

cdr3_aa: ASPGQGTGELF
v_call: TRBV25-1

cdr3_aa: SVIVQGETQY
v_call: TRBV29-1

cdr3_aa: ASSHQGGQGETQY
v_call: TRBV4-3

cdr3_aa: ASSQYPGQSYEQY
v_call: TRBV3-1

cdr3_aa: ASSSMTSGKEY
v_call: TRBV12-3/TRBV12-4

cdr3_aa: ASSKTTRGEEKLF
v_call: TRBV5-1

cdr3_aa: ATSAARGGSDYGYT
v_call: TRBV15

cdr3_aa: ASSQSGSNTGELF
v_call: TRBV12-3/TRBV12-4

cdr3_aa: SAHTSGMYEQY
v_call: TRBV20-1

cdr3_aa: SVNSGDGEF
v_call: TRBV29-1